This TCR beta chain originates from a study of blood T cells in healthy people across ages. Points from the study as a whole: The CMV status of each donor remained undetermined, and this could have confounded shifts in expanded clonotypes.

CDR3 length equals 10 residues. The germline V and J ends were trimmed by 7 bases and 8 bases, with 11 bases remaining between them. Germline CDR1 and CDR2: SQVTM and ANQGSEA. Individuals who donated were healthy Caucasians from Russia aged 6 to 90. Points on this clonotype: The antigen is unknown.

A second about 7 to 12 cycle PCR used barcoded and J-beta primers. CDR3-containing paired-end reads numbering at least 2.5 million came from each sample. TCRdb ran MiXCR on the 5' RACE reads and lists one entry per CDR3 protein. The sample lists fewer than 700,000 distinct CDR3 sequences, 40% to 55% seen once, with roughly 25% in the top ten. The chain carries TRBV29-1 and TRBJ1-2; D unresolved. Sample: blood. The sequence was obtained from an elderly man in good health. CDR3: CSGGSQGYTF. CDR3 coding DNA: TGCAGCGGGGGTTCGCAGGGCTACACCTTC.